These 9 T cell receptor beta chains were all obtained from the same sample, sequenced in a study of neurological immune-mediated disorders. TCRdb itself ran the 5' RACE reads through MiXCR, one entry per CDR3 protein. The sample lists roughly 66,000 distinct CDR3 sequences, about 5.1% occurring once. Sequenced: PBMCs. Source of these receptors: a woman in her sixties or seventies with multiple sclerosis.

The genes are TRBV7-8 and TRBJ2-1; a weak D match, TRBD2 (6 bases). This CDR3 has 15 residues. CDR1 is SGHVS, CDR2 FQNEAQ, per germline. Trimming pared 4 bases from V and 8 bases from J, leaving 18 bases between. CDR3 region: CASSSRLVFGDEQFF. The CDR3 DNA reads as TGTGCCAGCAGCTCCAGACTAGTATTTGGCGATGAGCAGTTCTTC.

The V gene is TRBV9, the J gene TRBJ2-3, with 13 nucleotides matching TRBD2. The CDR3 is 18 residues long. V shed 4 bases, J shed 4 bases, and the junction held 12 bases outside the gene matches. Looked up from germline, CDR1 is SGDLS and CDR2 is YYNGEE. The CDR3 nucleotides are TGTGCCAGCAGCCCCCGGCCCGGACTAGCGGGAGAATCAGATACGCAGTATTTT. This codes for CASSPRPGLAGESDTQYF.

This clonotype was seen repeatedly, ten times or more. V is TRBV20-1 and J is TRBJ1-2; a possible D gene is TRBD1 (6 bases). Germline lookup yields CDR1 DFQATT and CDR2 SNEGSKA (reference sequence). This CDR3 has 15 residues. Trimming stripped 2 bases from V and 5 bases from J, with 18 bases between. CDR3 DNA sequence: TGCAGTGCTAGACTAAGGTCGGAACAGGGTTATGGCTACACCTTC. This sequence encodes CSARLRSEQGYGYTF.

This clonotype came up many times. The V gene is TRBV29-1, the J gene TRBJ2-1, with D tentatively TRBD1 (6 bases). This CDR3 region has 15 residues. In germline, CDR1 is SQVTM, CDR2 ANQGSEA. V was trimmed by 4 bases and J by 8 bases, leaving 21 bases between them. CDR3 sequence reads: CSVGIQGTLIHEQFF. CDR3 in DNA: TGCAGCGTTGGGATACAGGGTACCCTAATCCATGAGCAGTTCTTC.

This clonotype appeared many times. The chain carries TRBV7-2 and TRBJ1-3; D remains ambiguous. Germline V lookup: CDR1 SGHTA, CDR2 FQGNSA. Trimming pared 6 bases from V and 4 bases from J, leaving 13 bases between. The CDR3 runs to 14 residues. In DNA, the CDR3 is TGTGCCAGCAGAGTGGACGGTGGCGGAAACACCATATATTTT. Translating it yields CASRVDGGGNTIYF.

This clonotype was seen repeatedly, ten times or more. This chain uses TRBV6-2 or TRBV6-3 with TRBJ1-1; TRBD1 matches 8 bases. The CDR3 consists of 12 residues. Trimming took 6 bases from V and 11 from J; bases not matched to a gene: 8. Germline CDR1 and CDR2: MNHEY and SVGEGT. This chain's CDR3 is CASSDRGVLAFF. CDR3 sequence (DNA): TGTGCCAGCAGCGACAGGGGTGTGTTGGCTTTCTTT.

The chain is built from TRBV5-1 and TRBJ2-2; D possibly corresponds to TRBD1 (6 bases). There are 16 residues in the CDR3. The V end was cut by 0 bases, the J end by 4 bases, with 13 bases between. Looked up from germline, CDR1 is SGHRS and CDR2 is YFSETQ. The CDR3 loop reads CASSLVGPGATGELFF. For the CDR3, the DNA is TGCGCCAGCAGCTTGGTCGGCCCAGGGGCCACCGGGGAGCTGTTTTTT. Variable domain in full (rest from reference TRBV5-1 and TRBJ2-2): KAGVTQTPRYLIKTRGQQVTLSCSPISGHRSVSWYQQTPGQGLQFLFEYFSETQRNKGNFPGRFSGRQFSNSRSEMNVSTLELGDSALYLCASSLVGPGATGELFFGEGSRLTVL.

This clonotype was found many times. The V gene is TRBV12-3 or TRBV12-4, the J gene TRBJ2-1; D perhaps matches TRBD2 (5 bases). The CDR3 sequence is 14 residues long. The germline V and J ends were trimmed by 6 bases and 7 bases, with 16 bases remaining between them. In nucleotides, the CDR3 is TGTGCCAGCAGCCCTCATACTAGTGCAAATGAGCAGTTCTTC. Translation: CASSPHTSANEQFF.

V is TRBV3-1 and J is TRBJ2-2; 9 bases map to TRBD1. The J segment lost 4 bases and the V segment lost 5 bases, leaving 20 bases of the junction unmatched. The CDR3 has 20 amino acids. Looked up from germline, CDR1 is LGHDT and CDR2 is YNNKEL (reference sequence). For the CDR3, the DNA is TGTGCCAGCAGCTCCTACCCAGGGACAGGGAATTTCCACATCACCGGGGAGCTGTTTTTT. Translated: CASSSYPGTGNFHITGELFF.